Listed below are T cell receptor beta chains from one sample, sequenced in a study of blood T cell repertoires in COVID-19. Generated by immunoSEQ multiplex PCR, the TCRdb table keeps only in-frame clones and is missing some. This table has about 130,000 clones, roughly 83% appearing once. Sequenced sample: peripheral blood. The source is a man aged 60-69 years with acute or convalescent COVID-19. CDR3s include the opening cysteine and the closing phenylalanine or tryptophan. Fields, in order: V gene, clone size, D gene, J gene, CDR3 protein, CDR3 DNA. D genes are given only for firm matches. The listing skips clone size in some rows; elsewhere it reads once, few, many or a size class.

v_call: TRBV5-1; clone_size: once; d_call: .; j_call: TRBJ1-6; cdr3_aa: CASSLAWGDSPLHF; cdr3_nt: TGCGCCAGCAGCTTGGCATGGGGGGACTCACCCCTCCACTTT
v_call: TRBV5-1; clone_size: .; d_call: .; j_call: TRBJ1-6; cdr3_aa: CASSLAGSSYNSPLHF; cdr3_nt: TGCGCCAGCAGCTTGGCCGGGAGCTCCTATAATTCACCCCTCCACTTT
v_call: TRBV6-5; clone_size: once; d_call: .; j_call: TRBJ2-7; cdr3_aa: CASSPSLGAYEQYF; cdr3_nt: TGTGCCAGCAGTCCATCCTTGGGCGCCTACGAGCAGTACTTC
v_call: TRBV27; clone_size: .; d_call: TRBD1; j_call: TRBJ2-3; cdr3_aa: CARQPGQSTDTQYF; cdr3_nt: TGTGCCCGCCAACCGGGACAGAGCACAGATACGCAGTATTTT
v_call: TRBV10-2; clone_size: .; d_call: TRBD1; j_call: TRBJ1-2; cdr3_aa: CASTKDRGGTYGYTF; cdr3_nt: TGCGCCAGCACTAAGGACAGGGGGGGGACCTATGGCTACACCTTC
v_call: TRBV7-9; clone_size: .; d_call: TRBD1; j_call: TRBJ2-2; cdr3_aa: CASSPLRDRANTGELFF; cdr3_nt: TGTGCCAGCAGCCCTCTCCGGGACAGGGCCAACACCGGGGAGCTGTTTTTT
v_call: TRBV27; clone_size: .; d_call: TRBD1; j_call: TRBJ2-7; cdr3_aa: CASRDRGYEQYF; cdr3_nt: TGTGCCAGCAGGGACAGGGGTTACGAGCAGTACTTC
v_call: TRBV5-8; clone_size: few; d_call: .; j_call: TRBJ1-2; cdr3_aa: CASSGADGPILNYGYTF; cdr3_nt: TGTGCCAGCAGTGGGGCGGACGGCCCCATCTTGAACTATGGCTACACCTTC
v_call: TRBV6-5; clone_size: .; d_call: .; j_call: TRBJ2-1; cdr3_aa: CASSYAASIKQFF; cdr3_nt: TGTGCCAGCAGTTACGCAGCTAGCATTAAGCAGTTCTTC
v_call: TRBV6-5; clone_size: .; d_call: .; j_call: TRBJ2-7; cdr3_aa: CASSYDRFVSYEQYF; cdr3_nt: TGTGCCAGCAGTTACGACAGGTTTGTCTCCTACGAGCAGTACTTC
v_call: TRBV12-3/TRBV12-4; clone_size: .; d_call: .; j_call: TRBJ1-5; cdr3_aa: CASSLQGRGPQHF; cdr3_nt: TGTGCCAGCAGTTTACAGGGGCGAGGTCCCCAGCATTTT
v_call: TRBV30; clone_size: .; d_call: .; j_call: TRBJ1-1; cdr3_aa: CAWGGAQAFF; cdr3_nt: TGTGCCTGGGGGGGAGCGCAGGCTTTCTTT
v_call: TRBV11-2; clone_size: .; d_call: TRBD1; j_call: TRBJ2-1; cdr3_aa: CASSLKVQGNEQFF; cdr3_nt: TGTGCCAGCAGCTTAAAAGTACAGGGGAATGAGCAGTTCTTC
v_call: TRBV6-1; clone_size: .; d_call: .; j_call: TRBJ1-5; cdr3_aa: CASSEFRGGVNQPQHF; cdr3_nt: TGTGCCAGCAGTGAATTCCGCGGAGGGGTAAATCAGCCCCAGCATTTT
v_call: TRBV5-1; clone_size: .; d_call: TRBD1; j_call: TRBJ2-7; cdr3_aa: CASSSGQGADYEQYF; cdr3_nt: TGCGCCAGCAGCAGCGGACAGGGGGCGGACTACGAGCAGTACTTC
v_call: TRBV10-3; clone_size: .; d_call: .; j_call: TRBJ2-1; cdr3_aa: CATAPGGQAYNEQFF; cdr3_nt: TGTGCCACCGCCCCGGGGGGACAGGCCTACAATGAGCAGTTCTTC
v_call: TRBV19; clone_size: once; d_call: TRBD2; j_call: TRBJ2-1; cdr3_aa: CASSIPPFRSGRPSEQFF; cdr3_nt: TGTGCCAGTAGTATACCCCCGTTCCGTAGCGGGAGGCCCTCTGAGCAGTTCTTC